These T cell receptor beta chains were read from a single sample in a study of response to subunit inactivated influenza vaccine. TCRdb ran MiXCR on the RT-PCR reads and lists one entry per CDR3 protein. The data contain over 450,000 distinct CDR3 sequences, 10% to 15% of them singletons. This sample comprised PBMCs from blood, obtained 40 to 50 days after vaccination. Every receptor here comes from a man aged 45-65 years who received an inactivated influenza vaccine. CDR3s include the opening cysteine and the closing phenylalanine or tryptophan. The D gene is left open where the match is weak. Size is omitted from some rows. Given values are once, few, many or a class for expanded clones.

size,J,D,V,CDR3,DNA
few,TRBJ1-2,.,TRBV4-3,CASSQAQGDGYTF,TGCGCCAGCAGCCAAGCGCAGGGCGATGGCTACACCTTC
few,TRBJ1-2,.,TRBV5-5,CASSLAQQSPFGYTF,TGTGCCAGCAGCTTGGCTCAGCAAAGTCCTTTTGGCTACACCTTC
many,TRBJ1-2,TRBD1,TRBV2,CASGGKLDREYGYTF,TGTGCCAGCGGGGGGAAATTGGACAGGGAATATGGCTACACCTTC
.,TRBJ2-7,.,TRBV15,CATSRENSGGHEQYF,TGTGCCACCAGCAGAGAAAACTCAGGAGGCCACGAGCAGTACTTC
.,TRBJ2-7,.,TRBV4-3,CPSSQDRSSYEQYF,TGCCCCAGCAGCCAAGACAGGAGCTCCTACGAGCAGTACTTC
many,TRBJ1-1,.,TRBV6-2/TRBV6-3,CASSYWVNTEAFF,TGTGCCAGCAGTTACTGGGTGAACACTGAAGCTTTCTTT
few,TRBJ2-7,.,TRBV27,CASSFAGFDEQYF,TGTGCCAGCAGTTTTGCCGGGTTCGACGAGCAGTACTTC
few,TRBJ2-1,TRBD2,TRBV7-9,CASSSLAATFNEQFF,TGTGCCAGCAGCTCGCTAGCGGCGACATTCAATGAGCAGTTCTTC
many,TRBJ2-1,TRBD2,TRBV5-1,CASSLVGLAGGPYNEQFF,TGCGCCAGCAGCTTGGTTGGACTAGCGGGAGGCCCATACAATGAGCAGTTCTTC
few,TRBJ2-7,.,TRBV10-3,CAISESGFYEQYF,TGTGCCATCAGTGAGTCAGGGTTCTACGAGCAGTACTTC
many,TRBJ2-7,TRBD1,TRBV5-1,CASSARGQAAYEQYF,TGCGCCAGCTCGGCTCGGGGACAGGCTGCCTACGAGCAGTACTTC
.,TRBJ2-1,.,TRBV15,CATSRDPFGPVMEFF,TGTGCCACCAGCAGAGATCCCTTTGGACCCGTCATGGAGTTCTTC
.,TRBJ2-7,TRBD2,TRBV5-5,CASSSGTRDEQYF,TGTGCCAGCAGCAGCGGGACTAGGGATGAGCAGTACTTC
.,TRBJ2-5,.,TRBV5-1,CASSYSGRGHQETQYF,TGCGCCAGCAGCTACTCAGGGAGAGGCCACCAAGAGACCCAGTACTTC
few,TRBJ1-1,.,TRBV4-2,CASSQGIIVNTEAFF,TGTGCCAGCAGCCAAGGGATTATTGTGAACACTGAAGCTTTCTTT
.,TRBJ2-2,.,TRBV5-1,CASSLGTRTGTGELFF,TGCGCCAGCAGCTTGGGTACGCGGACGGGGACTGGGGAGCTGTTTTTT
few,TRBJ2-3,TRBD1,TRBV11-3,CASSFSFGTGAVDTQYF,TGTGCCAGCAGCTTTTCCTTTGGGACAGGGGCCGTAGATACGCAGTATTTT
few,TRBJ1-3,.,TRBV20-1,CSARARIPGNTIYF,TGCAGTGCTAGAGCACGGATTCCTGGAAACACCATATATTTT
few,TRBJ2-7,.,TRBV4-1,CASSPLGGTAHYEQYF,TGCGCCAGCAGCCCTCTCGGCGGGACAGCACACTACGAGCAGTACTTC
.,TRBJ2-5,.,TRBV5-1,CASSGDWETQYF,TGCGCCAGCAGCGGGGATTGGGAGACCCAGTACTTC
few,TRBJ1-5,TRBD1,TRBV15,CATSHRGFNQPQHF,TGTGCCACCAGCCACAGGGGGTTCAATCAGCCCCAGCATTTT
few,TRBJ2-5,TRBD2,TRBV12-3/TRBV12-4,CASSPGLPSETQYF,TGTGCCAGCAGTCCGGGACTACCATCGGAGACCCAGTACTTC
.,TRBJ1-4,TRBD1,TRBV4-1,CASSQVRTGRDEKLFF,TGCGCCAGCAGCCAAGTCAGGACAGGGCGGGATGAAAAACTGTTTTTT
.,TRBJ2-7,.,TRBV7-9,CARSPELLCEQYF,TGTGCCAGGAGCCCCGAGCTCCTCTGCGAGCAGTACTTC
few,TRBJ2-3,TRBD2,TRBV6-5,CASSYWSGRAVDTQYF,TGTGCCAGCAGTTACTGGAGCGGGAGGGCCGTGGATACGCAGTATTTT
.,TRBJ2-5,TRBD2,TRBV24-1,CATSDSSGRGSLTQYF,TGTGCCACCAGTGATTCGAGCGGGAGGGGATCACTGACCCAGTACTTC
many,TRBJ2-1,.,TRBV6-1,CASSELGKNNEQFF,TGTGCCAGCAGTGAATTAGGGAAGAACAATGAGCAGTTCTTC
.,TRBJ2-3,TRBD2,TRBV6-5,CASSWRSSGGTDTQYF,TGTGCCAGCAGTTGGAGATCTAGCGGGGGCACAGATACGCAGTATTTT
few,TRBJ1-5,TRBD1,TRBV18,CASSSGTGGSVSNQPQHF,TGTGCCAGCTCATCCGGGACAGGGGGTTCGGTTAGCAATCAGCCCCAGCATTTT
.,TRBJ1-2,.,TRBV7-9,CASSLEYGQGDGYTF,TGTGCCAGCAGCTTAGAATATGGGCAGGGCGACGGCTACACCTTC
.,TRBJ1-2,.,TRBV10-3,CAISETLTAGGGKDYTF,TGTGCCATCAGTGAGACATTAACAGCTGGGGGCGGCAAAGACTACACCTTC
few,TRBJ2-5,TRBD2,TRBV3-1,CASSQVGLAQETQYF,TGTGCCAGCAGCCAGGTCGGACTAGCCCAAGAGACCCAGTACTTC
few,TRBJ1-3,.,TRBV9,CASSVDRFSGNTIYF,TGTGCCAGCAGCGTAGACCGATTCTCTGGAAACACCATATATTTT
.,TRBJ2-3,.,TRBV20-1,CSAILGSTDTQYF,TGCAGTGCTATCCTGGGTTCGACAGATACGCAGTATTTT
.,TRBJ2-3,TRBD2,TRBV29-1,CSVEDPLAGGDTQYF,TGCAGCGTTGAAGATCCACTAGCGGGGGGAGATACGCAGTATTTT
few,TRBJ1-2,TRBD1,TRBV7-9,CASSLETGAGYGYTF,TGTGCCAGCAGCTTGGAGACAGGGGCAGGGTATGGCTACACCTTC
.,TRBJ2-7,TRBD2,TRBV12-3/TRBV12-4,CASSLSGGHYEQYF,TGTGCCAGCAGTCTTAGCGGGGGACACTACGAGCAGTACTTC
.,TRBJ2-3,.,TRBV28,CASSHPTGRASTDTQYF,TGTGCCAGCAGCCATCCGACAGGGAGGGCTAGCACAGATACGCAGTATTTT
many,TRBJ1-6,TRBD1,TRBV3-1,CASSPYGTGTNSPLHF,TGTGCCAGCAGCCCTTATGGGACAGGAACGAATTCACCCCTCCACTTT
.,TRBJ2-7,.,TRBV29-1,CSAHDISYEQYF,TGCAGCGCCCACGACATCTCCTACGAGCAGTACTTC
.,TRBJ2-5,TRBD2,TRBV7-2,CASSPWTSGTQYF,TGTGCCAGCAGCCCATGGACTAGCGGGACCCAGTACTTC
few,TRBJ2-4,.,TRBV3-1,CASSRWGDRKNIQYF,TGTGCCAGCAGCAGATGGGGGGACAGAAAAAACATTCAGTACTTC
few,TRBJ2-7,.,TRBV27,CASSFFQDSYEQYF,TGTGCCAGCAGTTTTTTCCAGGATTCCTACGAGCAGTACTTC
.,TRBJ2-7,TRBD1,TRBV5-5,CASSRDRLHEQYF,TGTGCCAGCAGCAGGGACAGACTTCACGAGCAGTACTTC
few,TRBJ2-5,.,TRBV20-1,CSASARDGPYF,TGCAGTGCTAGCGCCCGGGACGGACCCTACTTC
many,TRBJ2-1,TRBD2,TRBV29-1,CSVSGRAGNEQFF,TGCAGCGTTAGCGGGAGGGCCGGGAATGAGCAGTTCTTC
few,TRBJ2-7,.,TRBV29-1,CSVDGGLHEQYF,TGCAGCGTTGACGGGGGTTTGCACGAGCAGTACTTC
.,TRBJ2-4,.,TRBV5-1,CASSPGPKNIQYF,TGCGCCAGCAGCCCAGGACCCAAAAACATTCAGTACTTC